This T cell receptor beta chain comes out of a study of T cell responses to AZD1222 COVID-19 vaccine. At the level of the study: Analysis merged second doses at about 4 or about 12 weeks. Study observations and caveats: Increases in Spike-specific TCR breadth and depth were seen after two AZD1222 doses. CD4 TCRs covered the whole spike, strongest at regions 160-218 and 743-854. Donor demographics were predominantly white British with a female majority; clonal diversity may be underestimated.

To note about this clone: The antigen remains undetermined.

The assay was immunoSEQ multiplex PCR, and TCRdb's table has in-frame clones only and misses some. The repertoire holds about 140,000 clones, with under 95% as singletons. The CDR3 sequence is 13 residues long. Per germline, CDR1 MDHEN and CDR2 SYDVKM. J lost 7 bases, V lost 5 bases, and 6 bases had no gene match. The rearrangement links TRBV28 to TRBJ2-7; 9 nucleotides match TRBD2. The source of this sequence is an adult in good health. The source material was peripheral blood, sampled on day 0 of AZD1222 vaccination. CDR3 region: CASSQVAGEEQYF. DNA for the CDR3: TGTGCCAGCAGTCAAGTAGCGGGAGAAGAGCAGTACTTC.